Presented here are 30 T cell receptor beta chains from one specimen sequenced in a study of shared clonotypes between healthy human individuals. Profiling relied on immunoSEQ multiplex PCR, and the TCRdb table lists in-frame clones only, not all of them. The sample carries about 2 million clones, roughly 94% recorded once. Sequenced material: naive CD4+ T cells sorted from blood. Subset: CD45RA+ positively selected. These receptors were collected from a man aged 18 to 29 in good health.

The V and J genes are TRBV10-3 and TRBJ1-6; D call uncertain. The CDR3 spans 13 residues. V dropped 4 bases and J dropped 7 bases, with 8 bases sitting between them. Germline CDR1 is ENHRY and CDR2 is SYGVKD. The CDR3 here is CAISGVSNSPLHF. Here the CDR3 DNA reads TGTGCCATCAGTGGCGTTTCGAATTCACCCCTCCACTTT.

Worth noting for this clone: The sample contains more than one DNA sequence encoding this CDR3. The chain has TRBV11-2 and TRBJ1-1, with no clear D. Between the trimmed V and J ends, which lost 5 bases and 5 bases, there was a span of 6 bases. CDR1 and CDR2 (germline): SGHAT, FQNNGV. The CDR3 loop spans 11 amino acids. The CDR3 bases are TGTGCCAGCAGCCTGAGGACTGAAGCTTTCTTT. Residues: CASSLRTEAFF. Filled out from reference TRBV11-2 and TRBJ1-1, the complete variable domain reads EAGVAQSPRYKIIEKRQSVAFWCNPISGHATLYWYQQILGQGPKLLIQFQNNGVVDDSQLPKDRFSAERLKGVDSTLKIQPAKLEDSAVYLCASSLRTEAFFGQGTRLTVV.

The chain joins TRBV30 to TRBJ2-3, with D perhaps assigned TRBD1 or TRBD2 (5 bases each). CDR3 length equals 16 residues. Per the germline V gene, CDR1 is GTSNPN and CDR2 is SVGIG (reference sequence). V was pared by 0 bases and J by 2 bases, with 15 bases between. The CDR3 DNA sequence: TGTGCCTGGAGTGTATATCTCGGGGCAGTCACAGATACGCAGTATTTT. As protein: CAWSVYLGAVTDTQYF.

The chain uses TRBV19 and TRBJ1-2, with TRBD1 identical over 7 bases. The V segment lost 5 bases and the J segment 0 bases; nucleotides outside the gene matches: 9. Germline V CDR1 and CDR2: LNHDA, SQIVND (reference sequence). The CDR3 loop spans 16 amino acids. The DNA of the CDR3 is TGTGCCAGTAGTCGACAGGGTCAACCCTCTAACTATGGCTACACCTTC. Residues: CASSRQGQPSNYGYTF.

A single count supports this clone. The chain carries TRBV30 and TRBJ1-2; 9 positions agree with TRBD1. The germline V gene encodes CDR1 GTSNPN and CDR2 SVGIG (reference sequence). With 1 base clipped from V and 5 bases from J, the junction kept 11 bases outside the gene matches. CDR3 length: 16 amino acids. The CDR3 sequence is CAWSGKQGAGSYGYTF. CDR3 coding DNA: TGTGCCTGGAGTGGAAAACAGGGGGCGGGGAGTTATGGCTACACCTTC. The complete variable domain, with remaining parts taken from reference TRBV30 and TRBJ1-2, reads SQTIHQWPATLVQPVGSPLSLECTVEGTSNPNLYWYRQAAGRGLQLLFYSVGIGQISSEVPQNLSASRPQDRQFILSSKKLLLSDSGFYLCAWSGKQGAGSYGYTFGSGTRLTVV.

The V and J genes are TRBV7-2 and TRBJ2-3, with no clear D. Germline V gene data show CDR1 as SGHTA and CDR2 as FQGNSA. V shed 3 bases and J shed 0 bases, with 10 bases lying between them. The CDR3 is made up of 15 amino acids. The CDR3 here is CASSFTQTSTDTQYF. The CDR3, as DNA: TGTGCCAGCAGCTTCACCCAAACTAGCACAGATACGCAGTATTTT.

The CDR3 region has the DNA TGTGCCAGCAGCACCTCCACGACTAGCCCGGATACGCAGTATTTT. It codes for CASSTSTTSPDTQYF. The V and J genes are TRBV6-5 and TRBJ2-3, with 7 bases that match TRBD2. CDR1 is MNHEY, CDR2 SVGAGI, per germline. This CDR3 spans 15 amino acids. V shed 6 bases and J 6 bases; nucleotides not matched to a gene: 12.

V and J are TRBV6-5 and TRBJ2-7; TRBD1 agrees at 10 bases. Trimming removed 4 bases from V and 2 bases from J; junction bases left unmatched: 8. This CDR3 is built from 16 residues. Germline CDR1 MNHEY, CDR2 SVGAGI. CDR3 region: CASSWGQGPTAYEQYF. CDR3 bases: TGTGCCAGCAGTTGGGGACAGGGGCCGACTGCCTACGAGCAGTACTTC.

The chain links TRBV28 to TRBJ1-2; 7 positions match TRBD1. Trimming took 2 bases from V and 5 from J; bases not matched to a gene: 5. This CDR3 is built from 14 residues. The germline V gene encodes CDR1 MDHEN and CDR2 SYDVKM. CDR3 protein: CASSLDRVGYGYTF. The DNA of the CDR3 is TGTGCCAGCAGTTTAGACAGGGTGGGATATGGCTACACCTTC.

This clone was counted once. The genes are TRBV4-1 and TRBJ1-2; 10 nucleotides line up with TRBD1. V was pared by 4 bases and J by 2 bases, with 7 bases of the junction left unmatched. The CDR3 has 16 amino acids. The germline V gene has CDR1 MGHRA and CDR2 YSYEKL. The CDR3 sequence: CASSPTGGVWNYGYTF. The CDR3 DNA follows: TGCGCCAGCAGCCCGACAGGGGGCGTATGGAACTATGGCTACACCTTC.

This chain joins TRBV5-4 and TRBJ2-7; TRBD1 aligns across 8 bases. V lost 5 bases, J lost 7 bases, and 14 bases stayed unmatched. The germline gives CDR1 SGHNT, CDR2 YYREEE (reference sequence). The CDR3 contains 15 residues. CDR3 region: CASRAWTGQGKEQYF. Written as DNA, the CDR3 is TGTGCCAGCAGGGCCTGGACAGGGCAGGGTAAGGAGCAGTACTTC.

Notes on this clone: Additional DNA sequences in this sample encode the identical CDR3. This chain links TRBV10-3 with TRBJ1-1; the match to TRBD1 covers 8 bases. With 5 bases clipped from V and 1 base from J, the junction kept 3 bases outside the gene matches. From germline, CDR1 is ENHRY and CDR2 SYGVKD. The CDR3 loop spans 14 amino acids. The CDR3 here is CAISSGTGNTEAFF. The CDR3 DNA follows: TGTGCCATCAGTAGCGGGACAGGGAACACTGAAGCTTTCTTT.

This chain links TRBV28 with TRBJ2-3; TRBD2 matches at 7 bases. The length of the CDR3 is 18 residues. Losses at the gene ends were 2 bases for V and 0 bases for J; bases not matched to a gene: 11. Germline CDR1 is MDHEN and CDR2 is SYDVKM. CDR3 DNA sequence: TGTGCCAGCAGTTTAGCCCCACCTAGCGGTACTAGCACAGATACGCAGTATTTT. Amino acid sequence: CASSLAPPSGTSTDTQYF.

The CDR3 bases are TGTGCCAGCAGCGGACGGGGGACTAGCGGCTCCTACGAGCAGTACTTC. Translating gives CASSGRGTSGSYEQYF. V gene TRBV27 combines with J gene TRBJ2-7; 11 positions agree with TRBD2. From germline, CDR1 is MNHEY and CDR2 SMNVEV (reference sequence). J lost 0 bases, V lost 6 bases, and 7 bases had no gene match. CDR3 length: 16 residues.

This chain links TRBV7-9 with TRBJ2-4; unclear D gene. CDR3 size: 13 residues. The germline V and J ends were trimmed by 1 base and 9 bases, with 10 bases remaining between them. Germline CDR1 reads SEHNR; CDR2 reads FQNEAQ (reference sequence). The chain's CDR3 is CASSLDQVGIQYF. The CDR3 nucleotides read TGTGCCAGCAGCTTAGACCAGGTCGGCATTCAGTACTTC.

The chain employs TRBV18 and TRBJ1-3; TRBD1 might be the D (5 bases). Trimming took off 2 bases at V and 2 bases at J, with 13 bases between the two ends. This CDR3 spans 16 amino acids. CDR1 is KGHSH, CDR2 LQKENI, per germline. The CDR3 sequence is CASSPGTGATGNTIYF. The CDR3 nucleotides are TGTGCCAGCTCACCAGGAACCGGGGCCACTGGAAACACCATATATTTT.

The chain carries TRBV9 and TRBJ2-2, with D possibly being TRBD1 (7 bases). The CDR3 is 16 residues long. Germline-derived CDR1 and CDR2 are SGDLS and YYNGEE. V lost 4 bases and J lost 3, with 16 bases in between. DNA for the CDR3: TGTGCCAGCAGCTACCGGAGGGGACAGTACACCGGGGAGCTGTTTTTT. It specifies CASSYRRGQYTGELFF.

This clone was picked up one time. The chain employs TRBV6-1 and TRBJ2-1; TRBD1 might be the D (5 bases). The V and J ends lost 5 bases and 2 bases respectively, with 13 bases between them. The CDR3 consists of 15 residues. The germline CDR1 and CDR2 sequences are MNHNS and SASEGT. The CDR3 DNA reads TGTGCCAGCAGTCCAACCAGGGATCCCTACAATGAGCAGTTCTTC. Amino acids: CASSPTRDPYNEQFF.

The genes are TRBV6-5 and TRBJ2-7; 11 bases align to TRBD1. V shed 4 bases, J shed 4 bases, and the junction held 9 bases outside the gene matches. The CDR3 sequence is 16 residues long. Germline V gene sequence: CDR1 MNHEY, CDR2 SVGAGI. CDR3 protein: CASSWTGGSKVYEQYF. In nucleotides, the CDR3 is TGTGCCAGCAGTTGGACAGGGGGCAGTAAGGTGTACGAGCAGTACTTC.

The V gene is TRBV20-1, the J gene TRBJ1-2; tentative D call: TRBD1 (5 bases). This CDR3 is built from 11 residues. Germline CDR1 reads DFQATT; CDR2 reads SNEGSKA (reference sequence). CDR3 nucleotide sequence: TGCAAAGGGGCAGGGTCGGGTGGCTACACCTTC. This gives the protein CKGAGSGGYTF.

This chain uses TRBV25-1 with TRBJ2-4; a possible D gene is TRBD1 (5 bases). The CDR3 is 12 amino acids. V lost 6 bases and J lost 13, with 16 bases in between. Germline V gene lookup returns CDR1 MGHDK and CDR2 SYGVNS. Here the CDR3 DNA reads TGTGCCAGCAGCTTAACAGGAGCCAGACAGTACTTC. This codes for CASSLTGARQYF.

This clone appeared once. Compared with germline, one end of the junction differs, possibly owing to a read error. The sample contains more than one DNA sequence encoding this CDR3. The J gene is TRBJ2-1, the V gene TRBV11-3; the D is unclear. Germline V lookup: CDR1 SGHNT, CDR2 YENEEA. The CDR3 totals 13 residues. CDR3 DNA: TGTGCCAGCAGCCTAGACCCCTACAATGAGCAGTTCTTC. Amino acids: CASSLDPYNEQFF.

V is TRBV5-1 and J is TRBJ2-1; 8 bases line up with TRBD2. This CDR3 is built from 13 residues. The J segment lost 9 bases and the V segment lost 5 bases, leaving 7 bases of the junction unmatched. Germline V gene data show CDR1 as SGHRS and CDR2 as YFSETQ. As DNA, the CDR3 is TGCGCCAGCAGTCAGCGGGAGCAGGGTGAGCAGTTCTTC. Its translation: CASSQREQGEQFF.

With regard to this clone: A read error may be the cause here, since a much bigger clone is one base away. The same CDR3 also results from other DNA sequences found in this sample. V and J are TRBV30 and TRBJ1-1; D gene unclear. This CDR3 has 13 amino acids. CDR1 and CDR2 from the germline V gene are GTSNPN and SVGIG (reference sequence). CDR3 sequence (DNA): TGTGCCTGGAGTCCTAAGGGAGGCACTGAAGCCTTCTTT. Translated, it gives CAWSPKGGTEAFF. Supplemented by reference TRBV30 and TRBJ1-1, the full variable domain reads SQTIHQWPATLVQPVGSPLSLECTVEGTSNPNLYWYRQAAGRGLQLLFYSVGIGQISSEVPQNLSASRPQDRQFILSSKKLLLSDSGFYLCAWSPKGGTEAFFGQGTRLTVV.

The chain is built from TRBV6-5 and TRBJ1-5; a possible D gene is TRBD1 (5 bases). CDR1 MNHEY and CDR2 SVGAGI come from the germline V gene. The CDR3 loop spans 14 amino acids. The V end lost 5 bases, the J end lost 6 bases, and 14 bases lay between the germline ends. CDR3: CASSPRGSGQPQHF. In nucleotides, the CDR3 is TGTGCCAGCAGTCCTCGGGGGAGCGGTCAGCCCCAGCATTTT.

J is TRBJ2-3 and V is TRBV11-2, with 10 nucleotides matching TRBD2. Germline lookup yields CDR1 SGHAT and CDR2 FQNNGV. Unmatched junction bases numbered 5, after V lost 0 bases and J lost 5 bases. This CDR3 is built from 16 residues. This CDR3 is CASSLESGRAIDTQYF. The DNA for the CDR3 is TGTGCCAGCAGCTTAGAGAGCGGGAGGGCGATAGATACGCAGTATTTT.

J is TRBJ2-3 and V is TRBV7-9; no definite D call. CDR1 is SEHNR, CDR2 FQNEAQ, per germline (reference sequence). The CDR3 spans 11 residues. The V end lost 11 bases, the J end lost 4 bases, and 10 bases lay between the germline ends. For the CDR3, the DNA is TGTGCCGCCACCTCAGCAGATACGCAGTATTTT. This codes for CAATSADTQYF. Based on the CDR3 plus reference TRBV7-9 and TRBJ2-3, the full variable domain is DTGVSQNPRHKITKRGQNVTFRCDPISEHNRLYWYRQTLGQGPEFLTYFQNEAQLEKSRLLSDRFSAERPKGSFSTLEIQRTEQGDSAMYLCAATSADTQYFGPGTRLTVL.

The chain carries TRBV15 and TRBJ2-7; no reliable D call. This CDR3 is 11 amino acids long. The ends were cut back, 4 bases at V and 5 bases at J, with 6 bases in the middle. Germline CDR1 LNHNV, CDR2 YYDKDF (reference sequence). CDR3: CATSKSHEQYF. The CDR3 nucleotides are TGTGCCACCAGCAAGAGTCACGAGCAGTACTTC. Filled out from reference TRBV15 and TRBJ2-7, the complete variable domain reads DAMVIQNPRYQVTQFGKPVTLSCSQTLNHNVMYWYQQKSSQAPKLLFHYYDKDFNNEADTPDNFQSRRPNTSFCFLDIRSPGLGDTAMYLCATSKSHEQYFGPGTRLTVT.

The J gene is TRBJ2-3, the V gene TRBV7-9; 9 positions match TRBD2. Germline V gene sequence: CDR1 SEHNR, CDR2 FQNEAQ (reference sequence). V shed 4 bases, J shed 6 bases, and the junction held 2 bases outside the gene matches. This CDR3 contains 13 residues. CDR3 DNA sequence: TGTGCCAGCAGCTATAGCGGGAGTGATACGCAGTATTTT. This sequence encodes CASSYSGSDTQYF.

Here the CDR3 reads CASSFRQSTDTQYF. DNA of the CDR3: TGTGCCAGCAGCTTTCGACAGAGCACAGATACGCAGTATTTT. The chain joins TRBV7-2 to TRBJ2-3, with D perhaps TRBD1 (5 bases). V was pared by 3 bases and J by 0 bases, with 7 bases between. CDR3 length: 14 residues. Germline values: CDR1 SGHTA, CDR2 FQGNSA. The variable domain in full, with the rest retrieved from reference TRBV7-2 and TRBJ2-3, is GAGVSQSPSNKVTEKGKDVELRCDPISGHTALYWYRQSLGQGLEFLIYFQGNSAPDKSGLPSDRFSAERTGGSVSTLTIQRTQQEDSAVYLCASSFRQSTDTQYFGPGTRLTVL.